The sequence of this T cell receptor (beta chain) was determined in a study of T cell responses to AZD1222 COVID-19 vaccine. Concerning this clone itself: As yet, its antigen is unknown.

The CDR3 loop spans 14 amino acids. Germline trimming cut 7 bases from V and 2 bases from J; bases unmatched to any gene: 6. Germline CDR1 and CDR2: LNHNV and YYDKDF (reference sequence). This table comes from immunoSEQ multiplex PCR, and its TCRdb copy is limited to in-frame clones, with some not included. The sample lists tens of thousands of clones, roughly 92% occurring once. General study findings and limits: Spike-specific TCR breadth and depth both grew after two AZD1222 doses.

Source: peripheral blood, taken 28 days after the second AZD1222 dose. J is TRBJ1-1 and V is TRBV15, with 8 positions matching TRBD1. The receptor was isolated from an adult who received the AZD1222 COVID-19 vaccine. Written as DNA, the CDR3 is TGTGCCACCACGGACAGGGAACTTAACACTGAAGCTTTCTTT. Protein sequence: CATTDRELNTEAFF.